These T cell receptor beta chains were read from a single sample in a study of blood T cell repertoires in COVID-19. Generated by immunoSEQ multiplex PCR, the TCRdb table keeps only in-frame clones and is missing some. This repertoire shows about 130,000 clones, 75% to 85% found once; its top ten account for about 40%. Material for sequencing was peripheral blood. The receptor source for this set is a middle-aged man with active or convalescent COVID-19. Both conserved end residues are part of each CDR3. The order of the fields is clone size, CDR3 length, V gene, D gene, J gene, CDR3 DNA, CDR3 protein. A D gene is named only where the DNA matches it firmly. Some rows mark clone size as missing; the rest say once, few, many or name a class of expanded clone.

>-|13|TRBV10-3|TRBD1|TRBJ1-6
TGTGCCATCAGAAGGGACAGGGAGTCACCCCTCCACTTT
CAIRRDRESPLHF
>-|13|TRBV7-2|-|TRBJ1-5
TGTGCCAGCAGCTTTAAAGAGAATCAGCCCCAGCATTTT
CASSFKENQPQHF
>-|12|TRBV28|-|TRBJ1-2
TGTGCCAGCAGTTCCCTAAAGTTCGGCTACACCTTC
CASSSLKFGYTF
>-|16|TRBV4-1|-|TRBJ1-2
TGCGCCAGCAGCCAAGTCCCAGGCCCAAGTAATCCTGGCTACACCTTC
CASSQVPGPSNPGYTF
>-|17|TRBV11-2|TRBD1|TRBJ1-4
TGTGCCAGCAGCTCATACCCAACAGGGGGAACTAATGAAAAACTGTTTTTT
CASSSYPTGGTNEKLFF
>once|12|TRBV30|-|TRBJ1-2
TGTGCTAATGAGCAGGGATTTTTGGGCTACACCTTC
CANEQGFLGYTF
>-|13|TRBV18|-|TRBJ1-2
TGTGCCAGCTCACGGGCAGGGTTGTATGGCTACACCTTC
CASSRAGLYGYTF
>once|12|TRBV2|-|TRBJ1-5
TGTGCCAGTACCCCGGGGGGGTCCCCCCAGCATTTT
CASTPGGSPQHF
>-|11|TRBV24-1|-|TRBJ1-2
TGTGCCACCAGTGGCCAGGAAGGCTACACCTTC
CATSGQEGYTF
>-|17|TRBV20-1|TRBD2|TRBJ2-3
TGCAGTGCTAGTACTAGCGGCCTAACACTCCACACAGATACGCAGTATTTT
CSASTSGLTLHTDTQYF
>-|14|TRBV5-1|TRBD1|TRBJ1-1
TGCGCCAGCAGCTTGGGACCGGGACAGCCTGAAGCTTTCTTT
CASSLGPGQPEAFF
>few|11|TRBV2|-|TRBJ1-1
TGTGCCAGCCTAAGGAACACTGAAGCTTTCTTT
CASLRNTEAFF
>-|15|TRBV6-5|-|TRBJ1-4
TGTGCCAGCCGGTCGGGATTCTGGAGGGATGAAAAACTGTTTTTT
CASRSGFWRDEKLFF
>-|18|TRBV7-2|TRBD2|TRBJ2-1
TGTGCCAGCAGCTTAAGCCTAGCGGGGGGCTACTCCTACAATGAGCAGTTCTTC
CASSLSLAGGYSYNEQFF
>-|17|TRBV13|TRBD2|TRBJ2-3
TGTGCCAGCAGCTTAGAGGCCGCGGGGGGGCTCACAGATACGCAGTATTTT
CASSLEAAGGLTDTQYF
>-|15|TRBV5-4|-|TRBJ1-1
TGTGCCAGCAGCTTGGAGCAGGGGCGGAGAACTGAAGCTTTCTTT
CASSLEQGRRTEAFF
>-|14|TRBV6-5|-|TRBJ1-3
TGTGCCAGCAGTTTACAGTACCCTGGAAACACCATATATTTT
CASSLQYPGNTIYF
>-|17|TRBV3-1/TRBV3-2|TRBD2|TRBJ2-3
TGTGCCAGCAGCCAAGAATCAACTAGCGGGGGCACAGATACGCAGTATTTT
CASSQESTSGGTDTQYF
>-|12|TRBV12-3/TRBV12-4|-|TRBJ2-4
TGTGCCAGCTGGGCGGAGGGAGACATTCAGTACTTC
CASWAEGDIQYF
>-|18|TRBV5-1|TRBD1|TRBJ2-7
TGCGCCAGCAGCTTGGGACGGATGACAGGGGGCTTATTCCACGAGCAGTACTTC
CASSLGRMTGGLFHEQYF
>-|14|TRBV7-9|-|TRBJ1-2
TGTGCCAGCAGCCTCAGGGAAGGTGGCACTGGCTACACCTTC
CASSLREGGTGYTF
>-|17|TRBV5-6|TRBD1|TRBJ2-2
TGTGCCAGCAGCTATGAACGGGACAGGGTGAACGCCGGGGAGCTGTTTTTT
CASSYERDRVNAGELFF
>few|13|TRBV30|TRBD2|TRBJ2-7
TGTGCCTGGACGGGCGAGCGGGGCTACGAGCAGTACTTC
CAWTGERGYEQYF
>-|15|TRBV4-3|-|TRBJ1-2
TGCGCCAGCAGCCAAGATTTGGCGGCCTCGAGCGGCTACACCTTC
CASSQDLAASSGYTF
>-|12|TRBV28|-|TRBJ2-5
TGTGCCAGCATTGGGGGGAGGGAGACCCAGTACTTC
CASIGGRETQYF
>-|16|TRBV15|TRBD2|TRBJ2-1
TGTGCCACCAGCAGCTTTAGCGGGAGGGGACGCAATGAGCAGTTCTTC
CATSSFSGRGRNEQFF
>-|19|TRBV18|TRBD2|TRBJ2-1
TGTGCCAGCTCTCCGTTTCTAGCGGGAGGACCGAGCTCCTACAATGAGCAGTTCTTC
CASSPFLAGGPSSYNEQFF
>-|17|TRBV9|TRBD2|TRBJ2-3
TGTGCCAGCAGCGAGACCCCTAGCGGGGGGGCCACAGATACGCAGTATTTT
CASSETPSGGATDTQYF
>-|18|TRBV5-3|TRBD1|TRBJ1-5
TGTGCCAGAGCCGTTCGGCAGGGGGCCTATAGTGGCAATCAGCCCCAGCATTTT
CARAVRQGAYSGNQPQHF
>-|15|TRBV28|-|TRBJ2-7
TGTGCCAGCAGCCCCCGGCGGGCCTTCTCCTACGAGCAGTACTTC
CASSPRRAFSYEQYF
>-|12|TRBV5-6|-|TRBJ2-5
TGTGCCAGCAGTCAGGGGCAAGGGACCCAGTACTTC
CASSQGQGTQYF
>-|15|TRBV30|TRBD1|TRBJ2-2
TGTGCCTGGAGTCGTCAGACAGGGGCGGGTGGGGAGCTGTTTTTT
CAWSRQTGAGGELFF
>once|13|TRBV24-1|TRBD1|TRBJ2-7
TGTGCCACCAGTGGGGGACAGGGGGCGCGGCAGTACTTC
CATSGGQGARQYF
>-|15|TRBV7-9|TRBD1|TRBJ2-5
TGTGCCAGCAGCTCCCCGACAGGGAGAGCGGAGACCCAGTACTTC
CASSSPTGRAETQYF
>-|14|TRBV3-1/TRBV3-2|-|TRBJ2-7
TGTGCCAGCAGCTACCTGGGGGCATCCTACGAGCAGTACTTC
CASSYLGASYEQYF
>-|12|TRBV28|-|TRBJ2-1
TGTGCCAGCAGTTTAGCGACATCTGAGCAGTTCTTC
CASSLATSEQFF
>-|12|TRBV10-1|-|TRBJ1-1
TGCGCCAGCAGTCCCGGGAACACTGAAGCTTTCTTT
CASSPGNTEAFF
>-|15|TRBV11-2|TRBD1|TRBJ2-1
TGTGCCAGCAGTTACGGACAGGGGAAGGTCGATGAGCAGTTCTTC
CASSYGQGKVDEQFF
>-|16|TRBV11-1|-|TRBJ2-2
TGTGCCAGCAGCAGTATACAGGGAAGAACCACCGGGGAGCTGTTTTTT
CASSSIQGRTTGELFF
>-|13|TRBV9|-|TRBJ1-6
TGTGCCAGCAGCTCCAGGGGAGTCGGGCCCCTCCACTTT
CASSSRGVGPLHF
>-|15|TRBV6-1|-|TRBJ2-7
TGTGCCAGCAGTGAAGATTACAGGGTCTCCTACGAGCAGTACTTC
CASSEDYRVSYEQYF
>-|15|TRBV5-5|TRBD2|TRBJ2-3
TGTGCCAGCAGCTTGTTCGGGGGGGCCTCAGATACGCAGTATTTT
CASSLFGGASDTQYF